The entry that follows covers one T cell receptor (beta chain) sequence. Before they entered the study, exposed participants had met a COVID-19 case within 2 weeks. The data were obtained in a study of blood T cell repertoires in COVID-19. Study in general: Sites across the United States, Italy and Spain contributed samples from acute and convalescent COVID-19. The analysed material was cDNA or gDNA that came from T cells, B-cell-depleted T cells, or PBMCs.

V was clipped by 4 bases and J by 2 bases; unmatched bases: 8. Germline V gene data show CDR1 as SGDLS and CDR2 as YYNGEE. The CDR3 is 15 amino acids. Study processing details: Nucleated cell counts were estimated from reference gene primer amplification. Some clones are missing from TCRdb's copy, which holds only in-frame ones; the method was immunoSEQ multiplex PCR. V, J and clone size are those of that table, while D and trimming were read from the DNA. The data contain 150,000 or so clones, about 85% of them singletons. The sequence was obtained from a woman in her 40s who had been exposed to COVID-19. The specimen was PBMCs or T cells enriched from blood (not recorded which). The chain combines TRBV9 with TRBJ2-7; TRBD1 agrees at 8 bases. The CDR3 DNA sequence: TGTGCCAGCAGCCGGGAAGGACAGGGACCCTACGAGCAGTACTTC. Translating it yields CASSREGQGPYEQYF. Filled out from reference TRBV9 and TRBJ2-7, the complete variable domain reads DSGVTQTPKHLITATGQRVTLRCSPRSGDLSVYWYQQSLDQGLQFLIQYYNGEERAKGNILERFSAQQFPDLHSELNLSSLELGDSALYFCASSREGQGPYEQYFGPGTRLTVT.